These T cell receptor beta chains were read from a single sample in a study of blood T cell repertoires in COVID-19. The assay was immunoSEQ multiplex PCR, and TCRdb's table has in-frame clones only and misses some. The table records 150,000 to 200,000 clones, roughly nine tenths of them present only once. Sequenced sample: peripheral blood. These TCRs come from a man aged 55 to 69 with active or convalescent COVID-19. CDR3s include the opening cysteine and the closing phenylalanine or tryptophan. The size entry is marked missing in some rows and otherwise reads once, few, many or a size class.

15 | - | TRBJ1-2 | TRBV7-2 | CASSLEDGTVYGYTF
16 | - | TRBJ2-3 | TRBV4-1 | CASSHVGRARTDTQYF
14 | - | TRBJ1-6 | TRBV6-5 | CASTTGRRASPLHF
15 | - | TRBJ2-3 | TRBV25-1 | CASSETSGRTDTQYF
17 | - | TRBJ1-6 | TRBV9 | CASSSRTGGTYNSPLHF
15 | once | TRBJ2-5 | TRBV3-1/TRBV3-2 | CASSQAGGAQETQYF
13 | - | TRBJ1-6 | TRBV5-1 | CASGGGDNSPLHF
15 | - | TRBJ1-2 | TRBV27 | CASSLWDRGSYGYTF
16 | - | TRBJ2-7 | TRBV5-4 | CASSKPGTGGTYEQYF
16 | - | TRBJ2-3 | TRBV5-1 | CASSPSGSGSTDTQYF
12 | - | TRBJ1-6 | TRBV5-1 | CASSLGDSPLHF